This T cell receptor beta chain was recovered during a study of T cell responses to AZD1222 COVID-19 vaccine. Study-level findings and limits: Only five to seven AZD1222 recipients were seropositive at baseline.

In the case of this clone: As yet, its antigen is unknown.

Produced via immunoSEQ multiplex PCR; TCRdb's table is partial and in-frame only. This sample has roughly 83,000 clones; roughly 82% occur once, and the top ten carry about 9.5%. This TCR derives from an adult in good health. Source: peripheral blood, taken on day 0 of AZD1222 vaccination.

CDR3 in DNA: TGCGCCAGCAGCCCGGCAGGGGGTTTCCAAGAGACCCAGTACTTC. Translation: CASSPAGGFQETQYF. The chain has TRBV4-3 and TRBJ2-5; 7 nucleotides agree with TRBD1. Per germline, CDR1 LGHNA and CDR2 YSLEER. The CDR3 has 15 amino acids. J was trimmed by 1 base and V by 4 bases; bases with no gene match: 6.